The rows below give T cell receptor beta chains drawn from one sample of a study of T cells in Graves' hyperthyroidism and ophthalmopathy. TCRdb independently ran MiXCR on the multiplex PCR reads; one entry per CDR3 protein. This sample has about 640,000 distinct CDR3 sequences; more than 20% occur once, and the top ten carry approximately 30%. Specimen: blood. The receptor set was obtained from a man younger than 40 with Graves' ophthalmopathy. Each CDR3 is given with its conserved first and last residue. Each record gives: V gene, CDR3 length, J gene, clone size, D gene, CDR3 DNA, CDR3 protein. The D gene is left open where the match is weak. Not every row has a clone size; where given, it reads once, few, many or a size class.

TRBV28	17	TRBJ2-3	few	TRBD2	TGTGCCACCGAGTCCCCCAGGCGGGAGGGGGCTCCAGATACGCAGTATTTT	CATESPRREGAPDTQYF
TRBV11-2	16	TRBJ2-1	-	TRBD2	TGTGCCAGCAGCTCATGGGGTAGCGGGAGCCCCAATGAGCAGTTCTTC	CASSSWGSGSPNEQFF
TRBV30	17	TRBJ1-1	many	-	TGTGCCTGGAGTGTAGGTGCCCCCCCGGAGGGGCGGGTTGAAGCTTTCTTT	CAWSVGAPPEGRVEAFF
TRBV7-2	15	TRBJ2-3	once	TRBD2	TGTGCCAGCAGCCTAGCGGGAGGGCCGGGCGCTACGCAGTATTTT	CASSLAGGPGATQYF
TRBV4-1	17	TRBJ1-2	few	TRBD1	TGCGCCAGCAGCCAAGATCCTCCTGGCAGGACAGGCTATGGCTACACCTTC	CASSQDPPGRTGYGYTF
TRBV28	16	TRBJ2-2	-	TRBD2	TGTGCCAGCAGTTTATCGTCTAGCGGGAGGGCCGGGGAGCTGTTTTTT	CASSLSSSGRAGELFF
TRBV6-1	16	TRBJ2-1	-	TRBD2	TGTGCCAGCAGTTCCACTCTAGCGGCAAATGGATATGAGCAGTTCTTC	CASSSTLAANGYEQFF
TRBV12-3/TRBV12-4	14	TRBJ2-1	-	-	TGTGCCAGCAGTTTAGGGGAGTTGGGCAATGAGCAGTTCTTC	CASSLGELGNEQFF
TRBV11-3	20	TRBJ2-7	-	-	TGTGCCAGCAGCTTACTGTGTTTCATGACTCCGATAAAGGATACCTACGAGCAGTACTTC	CASSLLCFMTPIKDTYEQYF
TRBV24-1	15	TRBJ2-3	-	TRBD2	TGTGCCACCAGTAAGGGACTAGCGGAGACAAATACGCAGTATTTT	CATSKGLAETNTQYF
TRBV2	13	TRBJ2-6	many	-	TGTGCCGCAGGGGGGGCAGGGGCCAACGTCCTGACTTTC	CAAGGAGANVLTF
TRBV11-2	15	TRBJ2-7	many	-	TGTGCCAGCAGCTTAGAAGGGCAGGCCCCCTACGAGCAGTACTTC	CASSLEGQAPYEQYF
TRBV20-1	11	TRBJ2-1	few	-	TGCAGTGAGAACAGTAACAATGAGCAGTTCTTC	CSENSNNEQFF
TRBV6-1	15	TRBJ2-7	-	TRBD2	TGTGCCAGCAGGGAACTAGCGGGGGGATCCTACGAGCAGTACTTC	CASRELAGGSYEQYF
TRBV7-9	12	TRBJ1-4	-	-	TGTGCCAGTGAAGGGGCTAATGAAAAACTGTTTTTT	CASEGANEKLFF
TRBV7-9	15	TRBJ1-4	few	TRBD1	TGTGCCAGCAGCTTAAGGGGGACAGCCTATGAAAAACTGTTTTTT	CASSLRGTAYEKLFF
TRBV7-3	15	TRBJ2-3	few	-	TGTGCCAGCAGCCCGACCGTGTTGCGCACAGATACGCAGTATTTT	CASSPTVLRTDTQYF
TRBV5-6	17	TRBJ1-1	-	-	TGTGCCAGCAGCCGGAAGGGACTGGCGTTCGGGGGCACTGAAGCTTTCTTT	CASSRKGLAFGGTEAFF
TRBV24-1	15	TRBJ2-3	-	-	TGTGCCACCAGTGATCCCTGGACCACCAGAGATACGCAGTATTTT	CATSDPWTTRDTQYF
TRBV7-2	15	TRBJ1-5	few	-	TGTGCCAGCAGCTTCGGGTCCAATAGCAATCAGCCCCAGCATTTT	CASSFGSNSNQPQHF
TRBV10-3	14	TRBJ1-6	many	-	TGTGCCATCAGTGAAAGGGGTGGGGGTTCACCCCTCCACTTT	CAISERGGGSPLHF
TRBV7-9	16	TRBJ1-1	-	-	TGTGCCAGCAGCCCGACGGTTAGGGGAGGGGACACTGAAGCTTTCTTT	CASSPTVRGGDTEAFF
TRBV7-9	17	TRBJ2-3	-	TRBD1	TGTGCCAGCAGCTTACGCCGCCAGGGGGCAAGTACAGATACGCAGTATTTT	CASSLRRQGASTDTQYF
TRBV30	14	TRBJ1-1	many	-	TGTGCCGGTCTGGACGGAGAAGTGAACACTGAAGCTTTCTTT	CAGLDGEVNTEAFF
TRBV28	20	TRBJ2-3	many	-	TGTGCCAGCAGTCCCCTGGTAGGGGGCTTACTAGCGGACAGCACAGATACGCAGTATTTT	CASSPLVGGLLADSTDTQYF
TRBV20-1	13	TRBJ2-1	many	TRBD2	TGCAGTCTTGGGACTAGCGGGAGACGGGAGCAGTTCTTC	CSLGTSGRREQFF
TRBV7-3	15	TRBJ2-6	few	-	TGTGCCAGCAGCCCACAGGGAGGTGGGGCCAACGTCCTGACTTTC	CASSPQGGGANVLTF
TRBV5-6	15	TRBJ2-7	-	TRBD2	TGTGCCAGCAGCTTGGGGGGGGGGGATACCTACGAGCAGTACTTC	CASSLGGGDTYEQYF
TRBV6-2/TRBV6-3	14	TRBJ2-1	-	-	TGTGCCAGCAGTCCCGGGGCCCCACACAATGAGCAGTTCTTC	CASSPGAPHNEQFF
TRBV30	13	TRBJ2-2	-	-	TGTGCCTTGGACGGGGGAAACACCGGGGAGCTGTTTTTT	CALDGGNTGELFF
TRBV12-3/TRBV12-4	15	TRBJ2-3	many	TRBD2	TGTGCCAGCAGTCTACTAGCGTTAGGCACAGATACGCAGTATTTT	CASSLLALGTDTQYF
TRBV5-4	11	TRBJ1-1	-	-	TGTGCCAGCCTTAGCGGACCAGAAGCTTTCTTT	CASLSGPEAFF
TRBV5-1	22	TRBJ2-1	-	TRBD2	TGCGCCAGCAGCCAAACCCTCCCCCTGACTAGCGGCCACTTAGGGTCCTACAATGAGCAGTTCTTC	CASSQTLPLTSGHLGSYNEQFF
TRBV5-1	18	TRBJ2-6	-	-	TGTGCCAGCAGCTTGAAGGGCAGGACCATCTCTGGGGCCAACGTCCTGACTTTC	CASSLKGRTISGANVLTF
TRBV5-6	16	TRBJ2-3	-	-	TGTGCCAGCAGCTTTCAGCTAGCGAAGAGCACAGATACGCAGTATTTT	CASSFQLAKSTDTQYF
TRBV7-9	16	TRBJ2-1	few	TRBD2	TGTGCCAGCAGCTTAGTTCGCGGGAGATACCTCAATGAGCAGTTCTTC	CASSLVRGRYLNEQFF
TRBV4-1	15	TRBJ1-3	once	-	TGCGCCAGCAGCCCCGACCCCTATCTCGGGGACACCATATATTTT	CASSPDPYLGDTIYF
TRBV11-1	19	TRBJ1-1	few	TRBD1	TGTGCCAGCAGCTTAGTATTTCGGCAGGGGGCCTCCCCCTTCACTGAAGCTTTCTTT	CASSLVFRQGASPFTEAFF
TRBV7-9	17	TRBJ2-1	-	TRBD2	TGTGCCAGCAGCTCGATGACTAGCGGGAGAACCTACAATGAGCAGTTCTTC	CASSSMTSGRTYNEQFF
TRBV10-3	15	TRBJ2-7	few	-	TGTGCCATCCTCCGGAGCTTGGGAGGCTCCTACGAGCAGTACTTC	CAILRSLGGSYEQYF
TRBV2	14	TRBJ1-5	many	-	TGTGCCAGCAGTGTAACAGGGCGAAATCAGCCCCAGCATTTT	CASSVTGRNQPQHF
TRBV6-2/TRBV6-3	14	TRBJ2-7	-	TRBD1	TGTGTCAGCAAACCTAGACAGGGGGCCTACGAGCAGTACTTC	CVSKPRQGAYEQYF
TRBV30	14	TRBJ1-2	few	-	TGTGCCTGGAGTGTAAGCGGACAAGGCGTTGGCTACACCTTC	CAWSVSGQGVGYTF
TRBV11-2	17	TRBJ2-3	many	TRBD2	TGTGCCAGCAGCCCTGGGACTAGCGGGAGGTCGACAGATACGCAGTATTTT	CASSPGTSGRSTDTQYF
TRBV6-1	14	TRBJ2-2	-	-	TGTGCCAGCAGTGAATGGGGGTCAGGAGGGGAGCTGTTTTTT	CASSEWGSGGELFF
TRBV6-1	14	TRBJ1-1	few	-	TGTGCCAGCAGGGGTGCAGGGACGGGCACTGAAGCTTTCTTT	CASRGAGTGTEAFF
TRBV20-1	16	TRBJ2-2	once	-	TGCAGTGCTAGAGATCTTCGGACTATCGACACCGGGGAGCTGTTTTTT	CSARDLRTIDTGELFF
TRBV9	15	TRBJ1-6	-	-	TGTGCCAGCAGCGTAGGAGGCTCAGGGAGTTCACCCCTCCACTTT	CASSVGGSGSSPLHF